One and the same sample provided the 16 T cell receptor beta chains below, sequenced in a study of OX40 agonist ivuxolimab in advanced cancers. The table came from immunoSEQ multiplex PCR; TCRdb's copy has only in-frame clones and leaves some out. Altogether around 120,000 clones are present, 85% to 90% being singletons, with the ten largest covering under 0.7%. The sequencing here drew on CD4+ or CD8+ T cells sorted from blood, taken in a trial of the OX40 agonist ivuxolimab. The source of these receptors is an adult with an advanced solid tumor such as melanoma, head and neck, liver or kidney cancer.

The genes are TRBV7-9 and TRBJ2-7; D is possibly TRBD1 (6 bases). From germline, CDR1 is SEHNR and CDR2 FQNEAQ (reference sequence). Trimming pared 5 bases from V and 0 bases from J, leaving 11 bases between. There are 14 residues in the CDR3. The CDR3, as DNA: TGTGCCAGCAGCCCCCGGGACAACTCCTACGAGCAGTACTTC. Its translation is CASSPRDNSYEQYF. Filled out from reference TRBV7-9 and TRBJ2-7, the complete variable domain reads DTGVSQNPRHKITKRGQNVTFRCDPISEHNRLYWYRQTLGQGPEFLTYFQNEAQLEKSRLLSDRFSAERPKGSFSTLEIQRTEQGDSAMYLCASSPRDNSYEQYFGPGTRLTVT.

J is TRBJ1-3 and V is TRBV7-2; 7 nucleotides agree with TRBD1. V gave up 3 bases and J gave up 4 bases; unmatched junction bases: 3. Per the germline V gene, CDR1 is SGHTA and CDR2 is FQGNSA. This CDR3 contains 14 residues. The CDR3 reads CASSLLQGGNTIYF. The CDR3 nucleotides read TGTGCCAGCAGCTTGTTACAGGGGGGAAACACCATATATTTT.

The V call is TRBV7-8, the J call TRBJ2-2; 10 bases are shared with TRBD1. The CDR3 sequence is 15 residues long. Germline values: CDR1 SGHVS, CDR2 FQNEAQ. The junction had 7 bases not matched to a gene; V was cut back by 5 bases and J by 7 bases. CDR3 loop: CASSPTGGGGGELFF. The CDR3 nucleotides read TGTGCCAGCAGCCCGACAGGGGGCGGTGGCGGGGAGCTGTTTTTT. Looking up the rest from reference TRBV7-8 and TRBJ2-2 gives the full variable domain: GAGVSQSPRYKVAKRGQDVALRCDPISGHVSLFWYQQALGQGPEFLTYFQNEAQLDKSGLPSDRFFAERPEGSVSTLKIQRTQQEDSAVYLCASSPTGGGGGELFFGEGSRLTVL.

The chain combines TRBV11-2 with TRBJ1-2; D is perhaps TRBD1 (6 bases). V was trimmed by 3 bases and J by 5 bases, leaving 22 bases between them. Germline loops: CDR1 SGHAT, CDR2 FQNNGV. The CDR3 is 17 residues long. CDR3 protein: CASSFDGTPLREYGYTF. The CDR3 DNA reads as TGTGCCAGCAGCTTCGATGGGACACCGCTAAGGGAATATGGCTACACCTTC.

The chain employs TRBV7-2 and TRBJ1-5; 9 nucleotides match TRBD1. J gave up 5 bases and V 7 bases, and 9 bases lay outside the gene matches. This CDR3 has 15 residues. The germline V gene has CDR1 SGHTA and CDR2 FQGNSA. This CDR3 reads CASNPGTGWDQPQHF. The CDR3, as DNA: TGTGCCAGCAACCCCGGGACAGGGTGGGATCAGCCCCAGCATTTT.

This rearrangement joins TRBV4-2 to TRBJ2-1, with 9 bases that match TRBD1. V shed 2 bases, J shed 5 bases, and the junction held 7 bases outside the gene matches. Germline V lookup: CDR1 LGHNA, CDR2 YNFKEQ. The CDR3 sequence is 16 residues long. CDR3 region: CASSQIPGQGDNEQFF. The DNA of the CDR3 is TGTGCCAGCAGCCAAATACCGGGACAGGGCGACAATGAGCAGTTCTTC.

This chain links TRBV4-3 with TRBJ2-7; 8 bases agree with TRBD1. Germline CDR1 LGHNA, CDR2 YSLEER. This CDR3 has 14 amino acids. After removal of 6 bases from V and 4 bases from J, the junction contained 8 bases not matched to a gene. The CDR3 DNA reads TGCGCCAGCAGTCGGGACAGGTTGCCGTACGAGCAGTACTTC. Amino acid sequence: CASSRDRLPYEQYF.

Concerning this clone: Within the sample, other DNA sequences also encode this same CDR3. This chain joins TRBV30 and TRBJ1-3; D remains unclear. The V end was cut by 0 bases, the J end by 2 bases, with 5 bases between. Germline loops: CDR1 GTSNPN, CDR2 SVGIG (reference sequence). This CDR3 has 13 residues. The chain's CDR3 is CAWSVQAGNTIYF. Written as DNA, the CDR3 is TGTGCCTGGAGTGTTCAGGCTGGAAACACCATATATTTT.

CDR3 nucleotide sequence: TGTGCCAGCAGCATTGGGACAGCTCAAGAGACCCAGTACTTC. As protein: CASSIGTAQETQYF. V usage is TRBV11-2 and J usage is TRBJ2-5; the match to TRBD1 covers 7 bases. V trimming: 5 bases; J trimming: 2 bases; junction bases outside the gene matches: 5. The CDR3 is 14 residues long. The V gene's germline CDR1 is SGHAT and CDR2 FQNNGV.

This clone was observed a few times. The chain carries TRBV28 and TRBJ1-6; D may be TRBD1 (5 bases). CDR1 is MDHEN, CDR2 SYDVKM, per germline. CDR3 length: 15 amino acids. Deletions cut 9 bases from V and 7 bases from J, with 19 bases between. CDR3 nucleotide sequence: TGTGCCAGTTGGGACCGAGGATATGGGAATTCACCCCTCCACTTT. Translation gives CASWDRGYGNSPLHF.

V and J are TRBV29-1 and TRBJ1-1, with TRBD1 matching 8 bases. Germline V CDR1 and CDR2: SQVTM, ANQGSEA. V shed 7 bases and J 1 base; nucleotides not matched to a gene: 5. The CDR3 consists of 13 residues. CDR3 nucleotide sequence: TGCAGCGCAAAGACAGGGGCGAACACTGAAGCTTTCTTT. Protein: CSAKTGANTEAFF. Full variable domain (rest looked up from reference TRBV29-1 and TRBJ1-1): SAVISQKPSRDICQRGTSLTIQCQVDSQVTMMFWYRQQPGQSLTLIATANQGSEATYESGFVIDKFPISRPNLTFSTLTVSNMSPEDSSIYLCSAKTGANTEAFFGQGTRLTVV.

The V gene is TRBV6-5, the J gene TRBJ1-3, with D hard to call. The germline V gene encodes CDR1 MNHEY and CDR2 SVGAGI. V lost 4 bases and J 3 bases, leaving 10 bases between the germline ends. The CDR3 is 14 amino acids. The CDR3 region has the DNA TGTGCCAGCAGTTCCTCGGGGTTTGGAAACACCATATATTTT. This translates into CASSSSGFGNTIYF.

The chain carries TRBV7-2 and TRBJ2-7; D is possibly TRBD2 (7 bases). There are 16 residues in the CDR3. Germline CDR1 and CDR2: SGHTA and FQGNSA. V lost 4 bases and J lost 4, with 20 bases in between. The CDR3 sequence: CASSSPRGGGRYEQYF. The CDR3 region has the DNA TGTGCCAGCAGCTCGCCCCGAGGGGGGGGCCGATACGAGCAGTACTTC.

The CDR3 spells CATSRAGAENEQFF. In DNA, the CDR3 is TGTGCCACCAGCAGGGCAGGGGCCGAGAATGAGCAGTTCTTC. V usage is TRBV15 and J usage is TRBJ2-1; D possibly corresponds to TRBD1 (6 bases). The CDR3 length is 14 residues. Germline V gene sequence: CDR1 LNHNV, CDR2 YYDKDF (reference sequence). V lost 3 bases and J lost 7, with 13 bases in between.

This chain links TRBV2 with TRBJ1-6; 10 nucleotides align to TRBD1. The CDR3 is 15 residues long. Trimming took 4 bases from V and 7 from J; bases not matched to a gene: 4. Germline V gives CDR1 SNHLY, CDR2 FYNNEI. The CDR3 nucleotides are TGTGCCAGCAGTGCCAGACAGGGGGCGAATTCACCCCTCCACTTT. It yields the protein CASSARQGANSPLHF.

This clone was seen just once. The V and J genes are TRBV30 and TRBJ1-3; D gene uncertain. The CDR3 spans 13 residues. Trimming removed 0 bases at V and 1 base at J, with 4 bases between. Germline CDR1 GTSNPN, CDR2 SVGIG (reference sequence). Here the CDR3 DNA reads TGTGCCTGGAGTGTAGTATCTGGAAACACCATATATTTT. Encoded protein: CAWSVVSGNTIYF.